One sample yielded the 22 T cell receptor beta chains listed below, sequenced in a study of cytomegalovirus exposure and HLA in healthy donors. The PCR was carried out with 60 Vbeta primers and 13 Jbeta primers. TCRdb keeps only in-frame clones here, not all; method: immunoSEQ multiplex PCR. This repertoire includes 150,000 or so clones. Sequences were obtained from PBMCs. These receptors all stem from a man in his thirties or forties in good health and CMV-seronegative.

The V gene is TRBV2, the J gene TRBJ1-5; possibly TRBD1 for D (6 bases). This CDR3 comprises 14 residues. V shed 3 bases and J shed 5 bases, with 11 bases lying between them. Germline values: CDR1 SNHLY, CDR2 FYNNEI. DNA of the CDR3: TGTGCCAGCAGTGACAGGGCAGGGGATCAGCCCCAGCATTTT. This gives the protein CASSDRAGDQPQHF. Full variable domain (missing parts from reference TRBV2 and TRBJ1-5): EPEVTQTPSHQVTQMGQEVILRCVPISNHLYFYWYRQILGQKVEFLVSFYNNEISEKSEIFDDQFSVERPDGSNFTLKIRSTKLEDSAMYFCASSDRAGDQPQHFGDGTRLSIL.

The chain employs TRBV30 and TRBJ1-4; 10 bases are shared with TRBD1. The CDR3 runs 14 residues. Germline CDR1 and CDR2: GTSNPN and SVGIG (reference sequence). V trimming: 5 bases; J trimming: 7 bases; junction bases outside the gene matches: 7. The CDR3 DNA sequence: TGTGCCTGGGTCTCCGGGACAGGGGCTGAAAAACTGTTTTTT. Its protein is CAWVSGTGAEKLFF. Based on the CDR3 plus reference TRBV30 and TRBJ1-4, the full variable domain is SQTIHQWPATLVQPVGSPLSLECTVEGTSNPNLYWYRQAAGRGLQLLFYSVGIGQISSEVPQNLSASRPQDRQFILSSKKLLLSDSGFYLCAWVSGTGAEKLFFGSGTQLSVL.

The CDR3 DNA reads TGTGCCAGCAGCTTAATGGGGACAGGATCCTACGAGCAGTACTTC. Its protein product is CASSLMGTGSYEQYF. The chain carries TRBV7-2 and TRBJ2-7, with TRBD1 matching over 8 bases. J lost 1 base, V lost 2 bases, and 4 bases had no gene match. The CDR3 sequence is 15 residues long. Germline loops: CDR1 SGHTA, CDR2 FQGNSA.

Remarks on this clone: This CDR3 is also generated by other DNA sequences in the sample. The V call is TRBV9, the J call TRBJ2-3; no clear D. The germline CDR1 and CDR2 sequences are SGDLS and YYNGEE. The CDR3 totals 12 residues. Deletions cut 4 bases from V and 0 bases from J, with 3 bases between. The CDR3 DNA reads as TGTGCCAGCAGCCTAAGCACAGATACGCAGTATTTT. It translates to CASSLSTDTQYF.

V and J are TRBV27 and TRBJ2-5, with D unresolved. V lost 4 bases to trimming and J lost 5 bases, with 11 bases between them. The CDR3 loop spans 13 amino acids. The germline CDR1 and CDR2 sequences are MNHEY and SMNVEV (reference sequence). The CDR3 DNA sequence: TGTGCCAGCAGTTCAATGGTGGGCGAGACCCAGTACTTC. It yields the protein CASSSMVGETQYF.

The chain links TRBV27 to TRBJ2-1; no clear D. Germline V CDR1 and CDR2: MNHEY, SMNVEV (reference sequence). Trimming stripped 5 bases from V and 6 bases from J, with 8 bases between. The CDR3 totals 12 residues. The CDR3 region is CASSIQVNEQFF. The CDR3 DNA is TGTGCCAGCAGTATTCAGGTCAATGAGCAGTTCTTC.

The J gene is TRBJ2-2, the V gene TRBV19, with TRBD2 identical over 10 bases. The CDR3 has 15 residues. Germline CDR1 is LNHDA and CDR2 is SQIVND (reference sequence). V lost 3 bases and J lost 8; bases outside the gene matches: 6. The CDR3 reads CASSIGLAGAGELFF. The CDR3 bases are TGTGCCAGTAGTATTGGGCTAGCGGGAGCTGGGGAGCTGTTTTTT. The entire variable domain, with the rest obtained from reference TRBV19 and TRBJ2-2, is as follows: DGGITQSPKYLFRKEGQNVTLSCEQNLNHDAMYWYRQDPGQGLRLIYYSQIVNDFQKGDIAEGYSVSREKKESFPLTVTSAQKNPTAFYLCASSIGLAGAGELFFGEGSRLTVL.

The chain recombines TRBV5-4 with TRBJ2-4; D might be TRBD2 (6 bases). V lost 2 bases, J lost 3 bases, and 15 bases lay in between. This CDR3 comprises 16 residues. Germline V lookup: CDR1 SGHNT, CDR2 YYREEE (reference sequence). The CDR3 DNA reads TGTGCCAGCAGCTTAGGCGGGGAGGTAGTCAAAAACATTCAGTACTTC. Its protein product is CASSLGGEVVKNIQYF.

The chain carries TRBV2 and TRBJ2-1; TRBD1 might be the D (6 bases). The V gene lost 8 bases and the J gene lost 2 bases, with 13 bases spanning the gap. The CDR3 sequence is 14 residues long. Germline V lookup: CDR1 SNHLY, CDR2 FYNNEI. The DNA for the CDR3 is TGTGCCAGCCGAGAACAGGGCGCCTACAATGAGCAGTTCTTC. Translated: CASREQGAYNEQFF. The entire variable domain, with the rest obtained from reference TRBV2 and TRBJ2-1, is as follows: EPEVTQTPSHQVTQMGQEVILRCVPISNHLYFYWYRQILGQKVEFLVSFYNNEISEKSEIFDDQFSVERPDGSNFTLKIRSTKLEDSAMYFCASREQGAYNEQFFGPGTRLTVL.

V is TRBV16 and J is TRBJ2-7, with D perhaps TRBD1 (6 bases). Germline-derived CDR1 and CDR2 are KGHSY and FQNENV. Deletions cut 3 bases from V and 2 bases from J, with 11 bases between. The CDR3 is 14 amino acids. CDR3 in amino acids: CASSHYRAAYEQYF. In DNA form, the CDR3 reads TGTGCCAGCAGCCATTACAGGGCCGCCTACGAGCAGTACTTC.

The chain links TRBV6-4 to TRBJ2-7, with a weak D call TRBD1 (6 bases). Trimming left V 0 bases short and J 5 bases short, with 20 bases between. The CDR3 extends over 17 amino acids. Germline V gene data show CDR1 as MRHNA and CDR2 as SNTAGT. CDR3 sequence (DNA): TGTGCCAGCAGTGACTCGTTAATCAGGGGTGGATCGAACGAGCAGTACTTC. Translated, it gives CASSDSLIRGGSNEQYF.

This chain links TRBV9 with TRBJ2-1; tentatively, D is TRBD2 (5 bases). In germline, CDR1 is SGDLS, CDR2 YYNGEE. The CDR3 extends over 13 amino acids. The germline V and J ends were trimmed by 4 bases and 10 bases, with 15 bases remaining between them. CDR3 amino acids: CASSLSGSEEQFF. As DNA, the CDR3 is TGTGCCAGCAGCCTAAGCGGTTCGGAAGAGCAGTTCTTC.

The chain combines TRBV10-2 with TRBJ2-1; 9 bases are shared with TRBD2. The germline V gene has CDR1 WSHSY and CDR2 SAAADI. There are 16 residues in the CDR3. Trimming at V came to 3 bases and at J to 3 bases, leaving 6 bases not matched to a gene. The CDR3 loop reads CASSERLAGIYNEQFF. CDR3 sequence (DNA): TGCGCCAGCAGTGAAAGGCTAGCGGGAATCTACAATGAGCAGTTCTTC.

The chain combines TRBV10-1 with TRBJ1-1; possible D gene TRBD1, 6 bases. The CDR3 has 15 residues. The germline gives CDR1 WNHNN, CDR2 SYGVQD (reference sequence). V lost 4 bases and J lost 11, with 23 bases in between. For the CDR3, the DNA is TGCGCCAGCAGTGGAGCTACAGGGAAGGGTAGTTTGGCTTTCTTT. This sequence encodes CASSGATGKGSLAFF.

CDR3 bases: TGTGCCAGCAGTGAATTAGTCGGGAGAGAGGGGGCGGACACTGAAGCTTTCTTT. Protein product: CASSELVGREGADTEAFF. The chain joins TRBV25-1 to TRBJ1-1, with 7 bases matching TRBD1. With 1 base clipped from V and 3 bases from J, the junction kept 14 bases outside the gene matches. Per germline, CDR1 MGHDK and CDR2 SYGVNS. The CDR3 spans 18 residues.

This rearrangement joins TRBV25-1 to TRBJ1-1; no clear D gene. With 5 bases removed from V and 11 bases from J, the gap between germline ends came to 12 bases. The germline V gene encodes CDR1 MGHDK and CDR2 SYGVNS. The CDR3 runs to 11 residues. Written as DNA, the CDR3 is TGTGCCAGCAGTTACGGGAGTGTTGCTTTCTTT. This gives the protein CASSYGSVAFF.

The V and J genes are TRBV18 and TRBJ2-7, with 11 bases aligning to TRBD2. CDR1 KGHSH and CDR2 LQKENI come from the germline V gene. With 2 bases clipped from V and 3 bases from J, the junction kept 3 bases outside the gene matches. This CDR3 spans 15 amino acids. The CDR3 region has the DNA TGTGCCAGCTCACCAGGGACTAGCGGCAACTACGAGCAGTACTTC. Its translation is CASSPGTSGNYEQYF.

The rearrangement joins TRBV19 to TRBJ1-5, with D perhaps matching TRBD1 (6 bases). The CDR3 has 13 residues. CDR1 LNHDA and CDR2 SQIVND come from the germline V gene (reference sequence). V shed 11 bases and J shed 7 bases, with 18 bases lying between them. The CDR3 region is CALGQGRGQPQHF. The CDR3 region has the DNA TGTGCCCTTGGCCAGGGGCGCGGGCAGCCCCAGCATTTT.

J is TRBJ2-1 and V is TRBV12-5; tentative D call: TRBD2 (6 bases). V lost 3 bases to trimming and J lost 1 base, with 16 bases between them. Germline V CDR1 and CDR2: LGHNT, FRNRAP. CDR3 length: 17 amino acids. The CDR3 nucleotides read TGTGCTAGTGGTTTCTCGCGGGACTCACTATCCTACAATGAGCAGTTCTTC. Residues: CASGFSRDSLSYNEQFF.

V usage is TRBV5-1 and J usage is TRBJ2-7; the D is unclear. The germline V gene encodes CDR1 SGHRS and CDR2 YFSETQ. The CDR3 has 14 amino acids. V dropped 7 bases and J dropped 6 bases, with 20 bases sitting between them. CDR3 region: CASGQSPEKREQYF. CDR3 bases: TGCGCCAGCGGCCAATCCCCCGAGAAGCGCGAGCAGTACTTC.

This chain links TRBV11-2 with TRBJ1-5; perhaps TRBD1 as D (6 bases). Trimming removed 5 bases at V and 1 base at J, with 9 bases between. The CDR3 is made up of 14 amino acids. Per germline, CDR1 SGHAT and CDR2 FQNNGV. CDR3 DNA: TGTGCCAGCAGCCAAGGACAGAGCAATCAGCCCCAGCATTTT. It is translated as CASSQGQSNQPQHF.

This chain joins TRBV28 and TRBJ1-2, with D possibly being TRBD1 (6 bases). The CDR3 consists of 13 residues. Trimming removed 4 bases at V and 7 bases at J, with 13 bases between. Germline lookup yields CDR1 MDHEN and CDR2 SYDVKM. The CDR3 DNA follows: TGTGCCAGCAGTTCCCCACAGGGAATTGGCTACACCTTC. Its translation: CASSSPQGIGYTF.